These T cell receptor beta chains were read from a single sample in a study of Ad26.COV2.S vaccination and SARS-CoV-2 variants. Method: immunoSEQ multiplex PCR; TCRdb's copy keeps in-frame clones and lacks some. The profile shows 430,000 or so clones, 85% to 90% of them singletons. The sequencing used peripheral blood, collected in a trial of Ad26.COV2.S vaccine versus placebo. The source is a person aged 18-60 years who received the Ad26.COV2.S COVID-19 vaccine or a placebo. The CDR3 runs from the conserved cysteine through the conserved F or W. D genes are given only for firm matches.

D: NA; V: TRBV19; J: TRBJ2-1; DNA: TGTGCCAGTAGTATAGATCTCTACAATGAGCAGTTCTTC; CDR3: CASSIDLYNEQFF
D: NA; V: TRBV7-2; J: TRBJ1-6; DNA: TGTGCCAGCAGCCCGGGAGCATTAACACCCCTCCACTTT; CDR3: CASSPGALTPLHF
D: TRBD2; V: TRBV7-2; J: TRBJ2-5; DNA: TGTGCCAGCAGCCCACGAGCGGGGTCAGAGACCCAGTACTTC; CDR3: CASSPRAGSETQYF
D: TRBD1; V: TRBV6-5; J: TRBJ2-3; DNA: TGTGCCAGCAGAGACAGGGCCGATACGCAGTATTTT; CDR3: CASRDRADTQYF
D: TRBD1; V: TRBV24-1; J: TRBJ2-2; DNA: TGTGCCACCAGTGATCGGGACAGACTGAACACCGGGGAGCTGTTTTTT; CDR3: CATSDRDRLNTGELFF
D: NA; V: TRBV5-6; J: TRBJ1-5; DNA: TGTGCCAGCAGTCGGGGAAGCAATCAGCCCCAGCATTTT; CDR3: CASSRGSNQPQHF
D: TRBD1; V: TRBV7-2; J: TRBJ2-3; DNA: TGTGCCAGCAGGGACGGACAGGGGTCAAGGGATACGCAGTATTTT; CDR3: CASRDGQGSRDTQYF
D: NA; V: TRBV9; J: TRBJ1-4; DNA: TGTGCCAGCAGCGTAGATGGGGGAGAGGCAACTAATGAAAAACTGTTTTTT; CDR3: CASSVDGGEATNEKLFF
D: NA; V: TRBV18; J: TRBJ2-5; DNA: TGTGCCAGCTCTCCACCGGCCAGAGAGACCCAGTACTTC; CDR3: CASSPPARETQYF
D: TRBD1; V: TRBV19; J: TRBJ1-1; DNA: TGTGCCGTGAGGACAGGGGGTGTCTATGTGAACACTGAAGCTTTCTTT; CDR3: CAVRTGGVYVNTEAFF
D: NA; V: TRBV5-4; J: TRBJ1-1; DNA: TGTGCCAGCAGCGGGATCGGGGAGAACACTGAAGCTTTCTTT; CDR3: CASSGIGENTEAFF
D: NA; V: TRBV5-4; J: TRBJ2-2; DNA: TGTGCCAGCAGCAGGGGACAGAACACCGGGGAGCTGTTTTTT; CDR3: CASSRGQNTGELFF
D: NA; V: TRBV6-5; J: TRBJ2-7; DNA: TGTGCCAGCAGTTCCCTCCAGGAATCAGTGCCCTACGAGCAGTACTTC; CDR3: CASSSLQESVPYEQYF
D: NA; V: TRBV6-5; J: TRBJ2-2; DNA: TGTGCCAGCAGTTACACACGGATCAGCGGGGAGCTGTTTTTT; CDR3: CASSYTRISGELFF
D: TRBD1; V: TRBV5-5; J: TRBJ2-2; DNA: TGTGCCAGCAGCCACTCGGGACAGTTGAACACCGGGGAGCTGTTTTTT; CDR3: CASSHSGQLNTGELFF
D: NA; V: TRBV12-3/TRBV12-4; J: TRBJ1-2; DNA: TGTGCCAGCAGCCTAGGCCCCAGTGGCTACACCTTC; CDR3: CASSLGPSGYTF
D: TRBD1; V: TRBV7-2; J: TRBJ1-5; DNA: TGTGCCAGCAGCTTAGAGGGACAGGGTAGGAAGCCCCAGCATTTT; CDR3: CASSLEGQGRKPQHF